These 9 T cell receptor beta chains originate from one sample sequenced in a study of cytomegalovirus exposure and HLA in healthy donors. 60 Vbeta and 13 Jbeta primers were used in PCR. Sequencing used immunoSEQ multiplex PCR; TCRdb keeps in-frame clones, though not all of them. The sample holds over 110,000 clones; around 83% are singletons and the top ten take roughly 1.2%. Specimen: PBMCs. The receptors were gathered from a male donor in good health and CMV-seropositive.

Only a few counts were recorded for this clone. The V call is TRBV4-1, the J call TRBJ2-6; tentatively, D is TRBD1 (6 bases). Trimming left V 1 base short and J 0 bases short, with 10 bases between. Germline CDR1 and CDR2: MGHRA and YSYEKL. This CDR3 is 17 amino acids long. Here the CDR3 reads CASSQATGHSGANVLTF. The CDR3 DNA reads as TGCGCCAGCAGCCAAGCGACAGGCCACTCTGGGGCCAACGTCCTGACTTTC.

The V and J genes are TRBV6-5 and TRBJ1-2; D is unresolved. CDR1 and CDR2 (germline): MNHEY, SVGAGI. V was trimmed by 1 base and J by 2 bases, leaving 14 bases between them. The CDR3 has 16 amino acids. CDR3 region: CASSYYGSLINYGYTF. In DNA, the CDR3 is TGTGCCAGCAGTTACTACGGGAGCCTCATAAACTATGGCTACACCTTC.

In the case of this clone: The same CDR3 also results from other DNA sequences found in this sample. The chain couples TRBV27 to TRBJ1-5; D is unclear. V dropped 1 base and J dropped 4 bases, with 11 bases sitting between them. Per germline, CDR1 MNHEY and CDR2 SMNVEV (reference sequence). The CDR3 totals 15 residues. CDR3 region: CASSLFGVSNQPQHF. The CDR3 DNA reads as TGTGCCAGCAGTTTATTCGGGGTATCGAATCAGCCCCAGCATTTT.

The chain employs TRBV5-6 and TRBJ2-7; possibly TRBD1 for D (6 bases). V was cut by 1 base and J by 2 bases, with 10 bases left in between. This CDR3 contains 14 residues. Germline CDR1 is SGHDT and CDR2 is YYEEEE. For the CDR3, the DNA is TGTGCCAGCAGCTTGCAGGGGATGACCTACGAGCAGTACTTC. Its translation is CASSLQGMTYEQYF.

This chain joins TRBV5-6 and TRBJ2-5; 10 bases are a match to TRBD2. Losses at the gene ends were 2 bases for V and 0 bases for J; bases not matched to a gene: 1. Germline assignment: CDR1 SGHDT and CDR2 YYEEEE. The CDR3 has 15 residues. The CDR3 loop is CASSFSGGNQETQYF. The CDR3 nucleotides read TGTGCCAGCAGCTTTAGCGGGGGGAACCAAGAGACCCAGTACTTC.

The chain combines TRBV6-1 with TRBJ1-5, with D unresolved. Germline V gene lookup returns CDR1 MNHNS and CDR2 SASEGT. The CDR3 sequence is 14 residues long. Trimming removed 5 bases at V and 3 bases at J, with 11 bases between. CDR3 in amino acids: CASSSFSLNQPQHF. The CDR3 nucleotides read TGTGCCAGCAGTTCCTTTAGCCTCAATCAGCCCCAGCATTTT.

The chain recombines TRBV4-3 with TRBJ1-4; 11 nucleotides align to TRBD1. The CDR3 has 17 amino acids. V was clipped by 7 bases and J by 2 bases; unmatched bases: 9. The V gene's germline CDR1 is LGHNA and CDR2 YSLEER. The CDR3 protein is CASTLGTGGSTNEKLFF. In DNA, the CDR3 is TGCGCCAGCACCCTGGGGACAGGGGGGAGTACTAATGAAAAACTGTTTTTT.

This chain links TRBV15 with TRBJ1-5; no definite D call. Germline CDR1 LNHNV, CDR2 YYDKDF (reference sequence). This CDR3 spans 13 amino acids. Trimming cost V 5 bases and J 6 bases, with 11 bases left between them. The CDR3 spells CATSERGSQPQHF. The DNA of the CDR3 is TGTGCCACCAGCGAACGAGGTAGTCAGCCCCAGCATTTT.

The chain links TRBV4-1 to TRBJ1-4, with TRBD1 matching over 8 bases. The V gene's germline CDR1 is MGHRA and CDR2 YSYEKL. There are 14 residues in the CDR3. V dropped 4 bases and J dropped 4; count of bases not matched to a gene: 2. Here the CDR3 DNA reads TGCGCCAGCAGCCCGGGACAGGTTAATGAAAAACTGTTTTTT. The encoded protein is CASSPGQVNEKLFF.